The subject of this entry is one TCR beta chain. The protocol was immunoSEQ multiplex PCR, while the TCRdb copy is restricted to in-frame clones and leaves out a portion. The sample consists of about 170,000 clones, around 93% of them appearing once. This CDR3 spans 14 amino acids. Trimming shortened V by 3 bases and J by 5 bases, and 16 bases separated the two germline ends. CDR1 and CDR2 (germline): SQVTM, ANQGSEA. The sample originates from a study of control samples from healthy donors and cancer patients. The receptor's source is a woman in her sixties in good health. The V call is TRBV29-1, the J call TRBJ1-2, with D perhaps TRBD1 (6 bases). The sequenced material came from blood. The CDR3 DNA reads TGCAGCGTTGACTGGGGGGACACCCCATATGGCTACACCTTC. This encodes CSVDWGDTPYGYTF.